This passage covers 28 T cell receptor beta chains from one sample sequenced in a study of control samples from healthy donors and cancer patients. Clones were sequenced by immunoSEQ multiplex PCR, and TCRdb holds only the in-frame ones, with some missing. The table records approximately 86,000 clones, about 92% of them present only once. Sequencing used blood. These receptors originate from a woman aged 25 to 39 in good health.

CDR3 residues: CASSLGQRHRDYEQYF. The CDR3 region has the DNA TGCGCCAGCAGCTTGGGACAGCGACATAGAGACTACGAGCAGTACTTC. V gene TRBV5-1 combines with J gene TRBJ2-7; TRBD1 might be the D (5 bases). The CDR3 covers 16 residues. V lost 0 bases, J lost 3 bases, and 16 bases lay in between. Germline CDR1 is SGHRS and CDR2 is YFSETQ.

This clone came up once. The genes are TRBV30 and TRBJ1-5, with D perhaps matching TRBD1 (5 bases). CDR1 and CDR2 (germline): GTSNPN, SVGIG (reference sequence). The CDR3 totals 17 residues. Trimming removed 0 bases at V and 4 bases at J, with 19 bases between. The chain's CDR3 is CAWSVPSTETRNQPQHF. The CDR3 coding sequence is TGTGCCTGGAGTGTCCCTTCGACAGAGACACGGAATCAGCCCCAGCATTTT.

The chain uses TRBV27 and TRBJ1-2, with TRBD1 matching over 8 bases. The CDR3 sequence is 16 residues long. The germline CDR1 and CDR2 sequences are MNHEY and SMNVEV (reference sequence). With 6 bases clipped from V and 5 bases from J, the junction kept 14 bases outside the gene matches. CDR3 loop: CASRGPPGGVGYGYTF. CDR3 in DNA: TGTGCCAGCAGGGGCCCACCAGGGGGCGTAGGGTATGGCTACACCTTC.

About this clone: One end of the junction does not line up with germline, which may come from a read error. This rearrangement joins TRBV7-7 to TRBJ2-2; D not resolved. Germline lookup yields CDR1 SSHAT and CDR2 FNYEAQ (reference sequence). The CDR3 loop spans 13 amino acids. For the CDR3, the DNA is TGTGCTAGCAGAGGCCAGAACACCGGGGAGCTGTTTTTT. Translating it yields CASRGQNTGELFF.

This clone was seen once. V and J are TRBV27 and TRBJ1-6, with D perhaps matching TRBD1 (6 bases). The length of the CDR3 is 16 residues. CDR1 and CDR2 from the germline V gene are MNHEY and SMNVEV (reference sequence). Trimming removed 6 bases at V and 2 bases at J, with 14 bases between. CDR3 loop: CASSLQGFPYNSPLHF. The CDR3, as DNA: TGTGCCAGCAGCTTACAGGGATTCCCCTATAATTCACCCCTCCACTTT.

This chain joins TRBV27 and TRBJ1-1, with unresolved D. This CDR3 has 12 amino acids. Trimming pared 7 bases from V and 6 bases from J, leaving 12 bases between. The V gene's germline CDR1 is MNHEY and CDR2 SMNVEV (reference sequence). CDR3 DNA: TGTGCCAGCAAAACCATGACCGCTGAAGCTTTCTTT. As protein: CASKTMTAEAFF.

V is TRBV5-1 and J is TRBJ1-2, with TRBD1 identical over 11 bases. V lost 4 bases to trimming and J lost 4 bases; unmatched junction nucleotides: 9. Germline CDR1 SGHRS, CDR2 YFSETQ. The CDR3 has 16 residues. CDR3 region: CASSRWTGGGGYGYTF. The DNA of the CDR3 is TGCGCCAGCAGCCGGTGGACAGGGGGCGGCGGCTATGGCTACACCTTC.

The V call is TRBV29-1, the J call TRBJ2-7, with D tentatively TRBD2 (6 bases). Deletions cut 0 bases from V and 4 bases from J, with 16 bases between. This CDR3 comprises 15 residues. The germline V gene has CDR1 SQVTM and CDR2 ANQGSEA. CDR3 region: CSVEEGGERLYEQYF. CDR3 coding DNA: TGCAGCGTTGAAGAAGGAGGGGAGAGACTTTACGAGCAGTACTTC.

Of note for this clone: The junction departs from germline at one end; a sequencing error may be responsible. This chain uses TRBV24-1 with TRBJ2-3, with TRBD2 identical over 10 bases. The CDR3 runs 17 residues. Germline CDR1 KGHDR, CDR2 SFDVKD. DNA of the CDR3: TGTGCCGCCAGTGATAACAGCGGGAGGGCCAGCACAGATACGCAGTATTTT. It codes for CAASDNSGRASTDTQYF.

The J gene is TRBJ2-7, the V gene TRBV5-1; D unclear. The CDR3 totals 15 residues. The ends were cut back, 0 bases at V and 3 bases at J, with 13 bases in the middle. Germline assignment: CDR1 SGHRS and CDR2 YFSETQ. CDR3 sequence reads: CASSLGSLERYEQYF. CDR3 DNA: TGCGCCAGCAGCTTGGGGTCTTTAGAGCGCTACGAGCAGTACTTC.

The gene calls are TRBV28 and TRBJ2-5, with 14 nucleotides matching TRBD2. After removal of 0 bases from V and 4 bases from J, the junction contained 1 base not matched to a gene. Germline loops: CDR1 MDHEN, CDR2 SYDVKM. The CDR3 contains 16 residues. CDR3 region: CASSLWTSGGAETQYF. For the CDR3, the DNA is TGTGCCAGCAGTTTATGGACTAGCGGGGGGGCAGAGACCCAGTACTTC.

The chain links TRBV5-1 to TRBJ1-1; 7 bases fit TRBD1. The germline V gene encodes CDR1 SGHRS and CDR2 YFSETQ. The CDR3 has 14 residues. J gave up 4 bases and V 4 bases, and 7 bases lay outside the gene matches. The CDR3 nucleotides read TGCGCCAGCAGCCGTACAGGGGTGAGCACTGAAGCTTTCTTT. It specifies CASSRTGVSTEAFF.

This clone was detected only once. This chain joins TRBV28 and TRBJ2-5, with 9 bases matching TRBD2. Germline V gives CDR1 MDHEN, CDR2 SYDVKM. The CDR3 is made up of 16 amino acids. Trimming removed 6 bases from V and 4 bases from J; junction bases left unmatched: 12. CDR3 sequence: CASSPLAGRDLETQYF. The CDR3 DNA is TGTGCCAGCAGCCCCCTAGCGGGGCGAGATTTAGAGACCCAGTACTTC. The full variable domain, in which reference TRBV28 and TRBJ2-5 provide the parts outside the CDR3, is DVKVTQSSRYLVKRTGEKVFLECVQDMDHENMFWYRQDPGLGLRLIYFSYDVKMKEKGDIPEGYSVSREKKERFSLILESASTNQTSMYLCASSPLAGRDLETQYFGPGTRLLVL.

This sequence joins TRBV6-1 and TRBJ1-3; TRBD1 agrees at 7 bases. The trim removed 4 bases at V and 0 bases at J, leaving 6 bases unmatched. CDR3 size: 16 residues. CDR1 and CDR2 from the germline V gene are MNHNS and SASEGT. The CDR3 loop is CASSVSGQLSGNTIYF. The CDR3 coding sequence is TGTGCCAGCAGTGTATCGGGACAGCTCTCTGGAAACACCATATATTTT.

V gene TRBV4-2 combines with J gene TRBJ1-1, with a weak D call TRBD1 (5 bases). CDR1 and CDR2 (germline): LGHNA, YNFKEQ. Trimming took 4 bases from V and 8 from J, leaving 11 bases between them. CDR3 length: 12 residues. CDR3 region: CASSRGEKEAFF. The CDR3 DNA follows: TGTGCCAGCAGCCGAGGGGAAAAGGAAGCTTTCTTT.

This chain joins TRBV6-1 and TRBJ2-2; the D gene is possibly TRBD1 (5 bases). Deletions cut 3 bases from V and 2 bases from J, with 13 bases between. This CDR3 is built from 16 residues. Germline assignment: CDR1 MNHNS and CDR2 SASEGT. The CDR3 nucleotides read TGTGCCAGCAGTGAGGAATCCAGGACAAACACCGGGGAGCTGTTTTTT. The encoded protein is CASSEESRTNTGELFF.

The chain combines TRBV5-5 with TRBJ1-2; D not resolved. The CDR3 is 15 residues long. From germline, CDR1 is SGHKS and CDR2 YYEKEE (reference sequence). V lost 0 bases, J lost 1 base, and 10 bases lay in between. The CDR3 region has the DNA TGTGCCAGCAGCTTGGGAGGGCGAGATAACTATGGCTACACCTTC. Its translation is CASSLGGRDNYGYTF.

The CDR3: CASSPTPLRVKNSPLHF. Here the CDR3 DNA reads TGTGCCAGCAGCCCTACCCCACTCAGGGTTAAGAATTCACCCCTCCACTTT. The V gene is TRBV28, the J gene TRBJ1-6, with a tentative D call TRBD1 (5 bases). The CDR3 totals 17 residues. Looked up from germline, CDR1 is MDHEN and CDR2 is SYDVKM. V was shortened by 6 bases and J by 7 bases, with 22 bases between the two germline ends. The entire variable domain, with the rest obtained from reference TRBV28 and TRBJ1-6, is as follows: DVKVTQSSRYLVKRTGEKVFLECVQDMDHENMFWYRQDPGLGLRLIYFSYDVKMKEKGDIPEGYSVSREKKERFSLILESASTNQTSMYLCASSPTPLRVKNSPLHFGNGTRLTVT.

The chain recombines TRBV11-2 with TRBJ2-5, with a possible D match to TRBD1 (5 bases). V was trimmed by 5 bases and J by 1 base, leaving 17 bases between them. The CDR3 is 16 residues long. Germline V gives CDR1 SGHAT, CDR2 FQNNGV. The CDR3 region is CASSPYQKTVQETQYF. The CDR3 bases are TGTGCCAGCAGCCCCTACCAAAAGACAGTCCAAGAGACCCAGTACTTC. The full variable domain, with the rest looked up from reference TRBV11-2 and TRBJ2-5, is EAGVAQSPRYKIIEKRQSVAFWCNPISGHATLYWYQQILGQGPKLLIQFQNNGVVDDSQLPKDRFSAERLKGVDSTLKIQPAKLEDSAVYLCASSPYQKTVQETQYFGPGTRLLVL.

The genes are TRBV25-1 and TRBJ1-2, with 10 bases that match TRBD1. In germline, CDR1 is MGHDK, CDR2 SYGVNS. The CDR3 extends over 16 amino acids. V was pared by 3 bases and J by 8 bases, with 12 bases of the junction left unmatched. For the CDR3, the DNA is TGTGCCAGCAGTGACATATGGACAGGGGGGCGACAGGGCTACACCTTC. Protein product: CASSDIWTGGRQGYTF.

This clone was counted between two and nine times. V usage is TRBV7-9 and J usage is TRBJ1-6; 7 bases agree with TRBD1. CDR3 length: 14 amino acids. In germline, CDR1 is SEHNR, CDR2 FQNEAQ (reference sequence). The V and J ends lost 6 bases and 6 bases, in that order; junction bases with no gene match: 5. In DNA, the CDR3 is TGTGCCAGCAGACAGGGACAGACTAATTCACCCCTCCACTTT. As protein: CASRQGQTNSPLHF. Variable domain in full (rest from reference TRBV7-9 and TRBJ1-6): DTGVSQNPRHKITKRGQNVTFRCDPISEHNRLYWYRQTLGQGPEFLTYFQNEAQLEKSRLLSDRFSAERPKGSFSTLEIQRTEQGDSAMYLCASRQGQTNSPLHFGNGTRLTVT.

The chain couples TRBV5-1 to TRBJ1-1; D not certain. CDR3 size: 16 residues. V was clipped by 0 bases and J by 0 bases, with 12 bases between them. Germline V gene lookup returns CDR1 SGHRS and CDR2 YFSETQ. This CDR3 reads CASSLAGVDLNTEAFF. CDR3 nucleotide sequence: TGCGCCAGCAGCTTGGCCGGGGTGGATTTGAACACTGAAGCTTTCTTT.

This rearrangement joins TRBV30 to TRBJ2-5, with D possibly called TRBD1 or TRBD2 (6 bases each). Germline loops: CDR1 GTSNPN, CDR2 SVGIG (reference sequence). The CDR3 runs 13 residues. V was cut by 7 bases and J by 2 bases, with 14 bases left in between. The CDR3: CALTQGRQETQYF. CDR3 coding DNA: TGTGCCTTAACTCAGGGGAGGCAAGAGACCCAGTACTTC.

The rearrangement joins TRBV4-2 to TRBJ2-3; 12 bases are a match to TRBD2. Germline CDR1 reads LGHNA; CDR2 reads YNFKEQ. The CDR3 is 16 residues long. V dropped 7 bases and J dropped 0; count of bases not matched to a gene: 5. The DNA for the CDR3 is TGTGCCAGCACCGCCGGGACTAGCGGGAGCACAGATACGCAGTATTTT. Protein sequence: CASTAGTSGSTDTQYF.

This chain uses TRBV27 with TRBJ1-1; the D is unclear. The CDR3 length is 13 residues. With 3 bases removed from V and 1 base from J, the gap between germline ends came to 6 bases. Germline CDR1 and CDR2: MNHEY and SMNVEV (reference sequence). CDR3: CASSFWQNTEAFF. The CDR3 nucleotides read TGTGCCAGCAGTTTTTGGCAGAACACTGAAGCTTTCTTT.

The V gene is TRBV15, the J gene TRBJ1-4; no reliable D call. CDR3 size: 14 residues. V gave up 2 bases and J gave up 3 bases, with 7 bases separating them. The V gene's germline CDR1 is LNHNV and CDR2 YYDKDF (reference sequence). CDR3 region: CATSRLGSNEKLFF. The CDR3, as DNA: TGTGCCACCAGCAGATTAGGGTCTAATGAAAAACTGTTTTTT.

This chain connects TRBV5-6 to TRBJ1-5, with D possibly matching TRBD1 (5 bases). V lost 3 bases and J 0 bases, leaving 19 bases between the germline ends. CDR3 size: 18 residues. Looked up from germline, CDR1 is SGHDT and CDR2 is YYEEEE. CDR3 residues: CASSWGYRSSYSNQPQHF. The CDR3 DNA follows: TGTGCCAGCAGCTGGGGGTACAGAAGCTCCTATAGCAATCAGCCCCAGCATTTT.

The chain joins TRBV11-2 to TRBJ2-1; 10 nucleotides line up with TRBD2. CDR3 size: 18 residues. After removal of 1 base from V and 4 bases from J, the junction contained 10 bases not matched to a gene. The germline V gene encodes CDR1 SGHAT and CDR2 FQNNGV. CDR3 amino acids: CASSLVSAGGPRYNEQFF. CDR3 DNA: TGTGCCAGCAGCTTAGTTTCAGCGGGAGGGCCTAGGTACAATGAGCAGTTCTTC.